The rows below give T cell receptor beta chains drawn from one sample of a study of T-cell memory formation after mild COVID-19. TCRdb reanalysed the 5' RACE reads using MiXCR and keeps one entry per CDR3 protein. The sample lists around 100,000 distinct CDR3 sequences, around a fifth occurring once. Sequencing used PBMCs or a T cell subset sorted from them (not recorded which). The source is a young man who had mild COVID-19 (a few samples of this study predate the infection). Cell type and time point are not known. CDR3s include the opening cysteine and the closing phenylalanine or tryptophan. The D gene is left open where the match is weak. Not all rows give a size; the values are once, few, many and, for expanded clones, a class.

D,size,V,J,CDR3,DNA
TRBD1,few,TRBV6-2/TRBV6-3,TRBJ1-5,CASRESTGGQHINQPQHF,TGTGCCAGCCGGGAATCGACAGGGGGTCAACATATCAATCAGCCCCAGCATTTT
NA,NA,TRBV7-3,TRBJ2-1,CASSEGLPPYNEQFF,TGTGCCAGCAGCGAGGGACTGCCGCCTTACAATGAGCAGTTCTTC
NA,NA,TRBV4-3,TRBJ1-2,CASSQERGPEGYTF,TGCGCCAGCAGCCAAGAGCGCGGGCCGGAGGGCTACACCTTC
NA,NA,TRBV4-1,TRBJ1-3,CASSQDLRAGNTIYF,TGCGCCAGCAGCCAAGATCTCAGGGCTGGAAACACCATATATTTT
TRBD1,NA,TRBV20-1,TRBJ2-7,CSFRDRDSYEQYF,TGCAGTTTCAGAGACAGGGACTCCTACGAGCAGTACTTC
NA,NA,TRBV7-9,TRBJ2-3,CASTPAVFDTQYF,TGTGCCAGCACCCCCGCTGTTTTCGATACGCAGTATTTT
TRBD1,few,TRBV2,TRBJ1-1,CASSEFGTAGLLEAFF,TGTGCCAGCAGTGAATTCGGGACAGCTGGGCTCTTGGAAGCTTTCTTT
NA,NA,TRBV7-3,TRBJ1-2,CASSLLQGAGYTF,TGTGCCAGCAGCTTACTCCAGGGAGCTGGCTACACCTTC
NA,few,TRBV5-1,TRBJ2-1,CASSLLSGDMVNEQFF,TGCGCCAGCAGCTTGTTATCGGGGGACATGGTCAATGAGCAGTTCTTC
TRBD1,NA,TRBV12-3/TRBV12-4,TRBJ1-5,CATGGLSNQPQHF,TGTGCTACAGGGGGACTCAGCAATCAGCCCCAGCATTTT
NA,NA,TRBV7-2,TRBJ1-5,CASSLEVGEYQPQHF,TGTGCCAGCAGCTTAGAAGTAGGCGAGTATCAGCCCCAGCATTTT
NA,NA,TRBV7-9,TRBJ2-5,CASSDRLGGVEETQYF,TGTGCCAGCAGCGACAGGCTCGGCGGGGTCGAGGAGACCCAGTACTTC
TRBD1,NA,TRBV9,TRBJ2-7,CASSAGTGISYEQYF,TGTGCCAGCAGCGCTGGGACAGGGATCTCCTACGAGCAGTACTTC
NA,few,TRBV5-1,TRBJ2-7,CASSLAGGHEQYF,TGCGCCAGCAGCTTGGCCGGGGGCCACGAGCAGTACTTC
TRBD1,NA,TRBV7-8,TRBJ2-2,CASSVRPPGQGVVRAGELFF,TGTGCCAGCAGCGTCCGACCGCCGGGACAGGGGGTTGTAAGGGCCGGGGAGCTGTTTTTT
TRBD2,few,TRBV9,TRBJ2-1,CASSVRTSGGAGEQFF,TGTGCCAGCAGCGTACGGACTAGCGGGGGGGCAGGTGAGCAGTTCTTC
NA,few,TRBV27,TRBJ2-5,CASRDYLETQYF,TGTGCCAGCAGGGACTACCTAGAGACCCAGTACTTC
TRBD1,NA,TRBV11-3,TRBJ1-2,CASSPREAGGHGYTF,TGTGCCAGCAGCCCTAGAGAGGCAGGGGGCCATGGCTACACCTTC
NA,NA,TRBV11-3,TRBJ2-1,CASSPPGLLNEQFF,TGTGCCAGCAGCCCCCCGGGACTCCTCAATGAGCAGTTCTTC
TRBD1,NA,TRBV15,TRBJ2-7,CATSKDRALAYEQYF,TGTGCCACCAGCAAGGACAGGGCTCTCGCCTACGAGCAGTACTTC
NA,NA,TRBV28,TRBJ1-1,CASSSFRGAIIVGDTEAFF,TGTGCCAGCAGTTCTTTTCGGGGGGCTATCATCGTGGGGGACACTGAAGCTTTCTTT
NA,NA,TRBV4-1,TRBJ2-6,CASSHHPVTLSSGANVLTF,TGCGCCAGCAGCCACCACCCGGTTACTCTTAGCTCTGGGGCCAACGTCCTGACTTTC
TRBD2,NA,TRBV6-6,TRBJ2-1,CASSREGFDEQFF,TGTGCCAGCAGCCGGGAGGGTTTCGATGAGCAGTTCTTC
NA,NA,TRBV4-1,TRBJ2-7,CASSHSGIRNEQYF,TGCGCCAGCAGCCATTCAGGGATCAGGAACGAGCAGTACTTC
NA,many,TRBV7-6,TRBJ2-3,CASSLVTSRTDTQYF,TGTGCCAGCAGCTTAGTTACTAGCCGAACAGATACGCAGTATTTT
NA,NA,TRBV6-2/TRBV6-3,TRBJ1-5,CASSLPSNQPQHF,TGTGCCAGCAGTTTGCCGAGCAATCAGCCCCAGCATTTT
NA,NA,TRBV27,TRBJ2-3,CASSSPASTDTQYF,TGTGCCAGCAGTTCCCCGGCAAGCACAGATACGCAGTATTTT
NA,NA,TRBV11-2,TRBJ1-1,CASSLATFEAFF,TGTGCCAGCAGCTTAGCTACTTTTGAAGCTTTCTTT
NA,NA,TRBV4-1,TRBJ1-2,CASSQASGGNYGYTF,TGCGCCAGCAGCCAAGCATCCGGCGGCAACTATGGCTACACCTTC